The 21 T cell receptor beta chains reported below all come from one sample, sequenced in a study of Tregs in tolerant kidney transplant recipients. Mixed chimerism was transient after nonmyeloablative marrow transplants from related graft donors. Sequencing used immunoSEQ multiplex PCR; TCRdb keeps in-frame clones, though not all of them. The sample contains fewer than 60,000 clones, about 90% of which appear only once. The source was CD8+ T cells from blood (PBMCs), collected 24 months after the transplant. The source of these receptors is a human patient who received a combined kidney and bone marrow transplant. Certain T cells may be donor cells from the graft.

This clone was counted between two and nine times. This rearrangement joins TRBV7-2 to TRBJ2-6, with a possible D match to TRBD1 (6 bases). The V end lost 5 bases, the J end lost 0 bases, and 11 bases lay between the germline ends. In germline, CDR1 is SGHTA, CDR2 FQGNSA. The CDR3 spans 16 residues. The CDR3 coding sequence is TGTGCCAGCAGCATCGACAGGAGCTCTGGGGCCAACGTCCTGACTTTC. It translates to CASSIDRSSGANVLTF.

This clone came up once. V and J are TRBV5-8 and TRBJ1-1; D not certain. CDR3 length: 12 residues. Germline values: CDR1 SGHTS, CDR2 YDEGEE. V was clipped by 4 bases and J by 5 bases, with 9 bases between them. Here the CDR3 reads CASSRSVTEAFF. The CDR3 DNA follows: TGTGCCAGCAGCCGCTCGGTTACTGAAGCTTTCTTT.

This clone was picked up a small number of times. V gene TRBV5-6 combines with J gene TRBJ2-3; perhaps TRBD1 as D (5 bases). The CDR3 extends over 14 amino acids. Per the germline V gene, CDR1 is SGHDT and CDR2 is YYEEEE. V was shortened by 1 base and J by 4 bases, with 10 bases between the two germline ends. The CDR3 DNA reads TGTGCCAGCAGCTTGCAGGGAAATCCAGATACGCAGTATTTT. Translating gives CASSLQGNPDTQYF.

The rearrangement links TRBV27 to TRBJ2-7, with D perhaps TRBD1 (6 bases). This CDR3 has 13 residues. V was clipped by 4 bases and J by 3 bases, with 10 bases between them. Germline V lookup: CDR1 MNHEY, CDR2 SMNVEV (reference sequence). CDR3 amino acids: CASSYRVGYEQYF. CDR3 nucleotides: TGTGCCAGCAGTTACAGGGTAGGCTACGAGCAGTACTTC.

The chain couples TRBV5-4 to TRBJ2-1; 14 bases match TRBD2. With 4 bases clipped from V and 8 bases from J, the junction kept 2 bases outside the gene matches. The CDR3 sequence is 14 residues long. Per germline, CDR1 SGHNT and CDR2 YYREEE (reference sequence). CDR3: CASSPGLAGDEQFF. Here the CDR3 DNA reads TGTGCCAGCAGCCCGGGACTAGCGGGGGATGAGCAGTTCTTC.

This chain links TRBV4-1 with TRBJ1-5; 11 positions match TRBD1. The CDR3 extends over 17 amino acids. From germline, CDR1 is MGHRA and CDR2 YSYEKL. J lost 2 bases, V lost 3 bases, and 6 bases had no gene match. CDR3 DNA sequence: TGCGCCAGCAGCCATGGACAGGGGGCCTTGGGCAATCAGCCCCAGCATTTT. Translated, it gives CASSHGQGALGNQPQHF.

The sample holds a few counts of this clone. This chain joins TRBV7-9 and TRBJ1-1, with D unresolved. Looked up from germline, CDR1 is SEHNR and CDR2 is FQNEAQ (reference sequence). The CDR3 has 15 amino acids. Trimming removed 5 bases from V and 3 bases from J, with 16 bases in between. For the CDR3, the DNA is TGTGCCAGCAGCCTTCGGGGTGCGAGGGACACTGAAGCTTTCTTT. Translation gives CASSLRGARDTEAFF.

The V call is TRBV5-6, the J call TRBJ1-1, with D possibly matching TRBD1 (5 bases). Deletions cut 4 bases from V and 2 bases from J, with 12 bases between. The CDR3 covers 14 residues. CDR1 is SGHDT, CDR2 YYEEEE, per germline. CDR3 residues: CASSGAGGNTEAFF. CDR3 in DNA: TGTGCCAGCAGCGGGGCGGGGGGAAACACTGAAGCTTTCTTT.

The chain uses TRBV2 and TRBJ1-5; TRBD1 agrees at 11 bases. In germline, CDR1 is SNHLY, CDR2 FYNNEI. V was clipped by 6 bases and J by 5 bases; unmatched bases: 6. This CDR3 spans 15 amino acids. CDR3 amino acids: CASRNGQGAYQPQHF. The CDR3 nucleotides are TGTGCCAGCAGGAACGGACAGGGGGCCTATCAGCCCCAGCATTTT. The full variable domain, with the rest looked up from reference TRBV2 and TRBJ1-5, is EPEVTQTPSHQVTQMGQEVILRCVPISNHLYFYWYRQILGQKVEFLVSFYNNEISEKSEIFDDQFSVERPDGSNFTLKIRSTKLEDSAMYFCASRNGQGAYQPQHFGDGTRLSIL.

The chain links TRBV4-3 to TRBJ2-1, with D maybe TRBD2 (5 bases). Looked up from germline, CDR1 is LGHNA and CDR2 is YSLEER. CDR3 size: 16 residues. The V and J ends lost 1 base and 5 bases respectively, with 15 bases between them. The CDR3 nucleotides are TGCGCCAGCAGCCAAGGGCCCCCGGACTTGAACAATGAGCAGTTCTTC. Translated, it gives CASSQGPPDLNNEQFF.

This rearrangement joins TRBV7-3 to TRBJ2-1; TRBD2 agrees at 8 bases. V shed 5 bases, J shed 8 bases, and the junction held 8 bases outside the gene matches. There are 14 residues in the CDR3. Germline CDR1 reads SGHTA; CDR2 reads FQGTGA. The CDR3 sequence: CASSLGLGNDEQFF. For the CDR3, the DNA is TGTGCCAGCAGCCTGGGACTAGGAAACGATGAGCAGTTCTTC.

The chain recombines TRBV5-6 with TRBJ2-7; 11 positions agree with TRBD2. With V trimmed by 4 bases and J by 4 bases, 10 bases remained unmatched. CDR1 and CDR2 from the germline V gene are SGHDT and YYEEEE. The CDR3 has 16 amino acids. CDR3 nucleotide sequence: TGTGCCAGCAGCAACCTTCGACTAGCGGGGCCTTACGAGCAGTACTTC. Its protein is CASSNLRLAGPYEQYF.

The chain recombines TRBV29-1 with TRBJ2-1, with 10 nucleotides matching TRBD2. Germline lookup yields CDR1 SQVTM and CDR2 ANQGSEA. This CDR3 region has 14 residues. V trimming: 4 bases; J trimming: 8 bases; junction bases outside the gene matches: 8. CDR3 protein: CSVASGRAGDEQFF. CDR3 coding DNA: TGCAGCGTTGCAAGCGGGAGGGCCGGGGATGAGCAGTTCTTC.

The gene calls are TRBV27 and TRBJ2-7; a weak D match, TRBD2 (6 bases). Germline CDR1 and CDR2: MNHEY and SMNVEV (reference sequence). With 9 bases removed from V and 1 base from J, the gap between germline ends came to 19 bases. This CDR3 spans 15 amino acids. CDR3 sequence (DNA): TGTGCCAGTTCGGTGGGGGGATGGGGATCCTACGAGCAGTACTTC. This translates into CASSVGGWGSYEQYF.

This chain uses TRBV25-1 with TRBJ1-1; D may be TRBD1 (5 bases). The V end lost 5 bases, the J end lost 4 bases, and 20 bases lay between the germline ends. The CDR3 extends over 16 amino acids. The germline V gene has CDR1 MGHDK and CDR2 SYGVNS. CDR3 sequence reads: CASSPQGLRVFTEAFF. The CDR3 nucleotides are TGTGCCAGCAGTCCCCAAGGCCTCAGGGTATTCACTGAAGCTTTCTTT.

V gene TRBV7-6 combines with J gene TRBJ1-4; 8 nucleotides agree with TRBD1. The length of the CDR3 is 15 residues. Trimming took 0 bases from V and 12 from J; bases not matched to a gene: 9. Germline CDR1 reads SGHVS; CDR2 reads FNYEAQ. CDR3 sequence: CASSLANRGGDELFF. CDR3 nucleotides: TGTGCCAGCAGCTTAGCCAACAGGGGGGGGGATGAACTGTTTTTT.

This chain uses TRBV2 with TRBJ2-5; TRBD1 might be the D (6 bases). The V and J ends lost 5 bases and 7 bases respectively, with 17 bases between them. Per germline, CDR1 SNHLY and CDR2 FYNNEI. CDR3 length: 14 amino acids. The CDR3 DNA reads TGTGCCAGCAGTCCGGGACAAAGGGGGTGGACCCAGTACTTC. It yields the protein CASSPGQRGWTQYF.

The genes are TRBV11-2 and TRBJ1-4, with TRBD1 matching 11 bases. CDR3 size: 19 residues. From germline, CDR1 is SGHAT and CDR2 FQNNGV. With V trimmed by 4 bases and J by 1 base, 11 bases remained unmatched. The CDR3 nucleotides are TGTGCCAGCAGCTCTTGGACAGGGGGCGCAGAAGGAACTAATGAAAAACTGTTTTTT. Translation: CASSSWTGGAEGTNEKLFF.

J is TRBJ2-5 and V is TRBV5-1; maybe TRBD1 (5 bases). Trimming shortened V by 0 bases and J by 4 bases, and 13 bases separated the two germline ends. This CDR3 spans 15 amino acids. Germline values: CDR1 SGHRS, CDR2 YFSETQ. The CDR3, as DNA: TGCGCCAGCAGCTTGGGGCAGGGATGGGTAGAGACCCAGTACTTC. Encoded protein: CASSLGQGWVETQYF.

This chain links TRBV29-1 with TRBJ1-2, with a tentative D call TRBD1 (5 bases). From germline, CDR1 is SQVTM and CDR2 ANQGSEA. This CDR3 is built from 12 residues. V lost 3 bases and J lost 6, with 11 bases in between. The CDR3 nucleotides are TGCAGCGTTGACAGTGGGGCGGATGGCTACACCTTC. It specifies CSVDSGADGYTF.

The chain employs TRBV19 and TRBJ1-2; D unresolved. The CDR3 contains 15 residues. The V end was cut by 0 bases, the J end by 7 bases, with 15 bases between. CDR1 and CDR2 (germline): LNHDA, SQIVND (reference sequence). CDR3 region: CASSIDQRAWGGYTF. The CDR3 bases are TGTGCCAGTAGTATAGATCAGAGGGCGTGGGGTGGCTACACCTTC. Based on the CDR3 plus reference TRBV19 and TRBJ1-2, the full variable domain is DGGITQSPKYLFRKEGQNVTLSCEQNLNHDAMYWYRQDPGQGLRLIYYSQIVNDFQKGDIAEGYSVSREKKESFPLTVTSAQKNPTAFYLCASSIDQRAWGGYTFGSGTRLTVV.